This passage covers 3 T cell receptor beta chains from one sample sequenced in a study of T cells in localized non-small cell lung cancer. Here immunoSEQ multiplex PCR was the method, and the copy in TCRdb shows in-frame clones only, minus some. The sample gives tens of thousands of clones, roughly nine tenths of which show up once; approximately 2% is in the top ten. The sample in question was peripheral blood, obtained before any cancer treatment. These receptors all stem from a woman aged 35-75 years with stage I lung adenocarcinoma.

The chain couples TRBV11-2 to TRBJ1-1; 10 bases line up with TRBD1. Germline V gives CDR1 SGHAT, CDR2 FQNNGV. CDR3 length equals 15 residues. V trimming: 4 bases; J trimming: 1 base; junction bases outside the gene matches: 3. DNA for the CDR3: TGTGCCAGCAGCTCGACAGGGGGCCCGAACACTGAAGCTTTCTTT. Protein product: CASSSTGGPNTEAFF.

The chain is built from TRBV19 and TRBJ2-1; 10 bases fit TRBD2. The CDR3 length is 15 residues. CDR1 LNHDA and CDR2 SQIVND come from the germline V gene (reference sequence). The J segment lost 7 bases and the V segment lost 5 bases, leaving 8 bases of the junction unmatched. CDR3 protein: CASSSSGSLGNEQFF. CDR3 nucleotides: TGTGCCAGTAGTTCTAGCGGGAGTCTGGGGAATGAGCAGTTCTTC.

V is TRBV7-9 and J is TRBJ1-1, with D tentatively TRBD1 (5 bases). Per germline, CDR1 SEHNR and CDR2 FQNEAQ (reference sequence). V lost 0 bases and J 0 bases, leaving 5 bases between the germline ends. The CDR3 loop spans 14 amino acids. In DNA form, the CDR3 reads TGTGCCAGCAGCTTAGCGGACATGAACACTGAAGCTTTCTTT. Amino acids: CASSLADMNTEAFF. The full variable domain, rest sourced from reference TRBV7-9 and TRBJ1-1, is DTGVSQNPRHKITKRGQNVTFRCDPISEHNRLYWYRQTLGQGPEFLTYFQNEAQLEKSRLLSDRFSAERPKGSFSTLEIQRTEQGDSAMYLCASSLADMNTEAFFGQGTRLTVV.